Presented here are 12 T cell receptor beta chains from one specimen sequenced in a study of shared clonotypes between healthy human individuals. Clones were sequenced by immunoSEQ multiplex PCR, and TCRdb holds only the in-frame ones, with some missing. The sample gives about 2 million clones, approximately 95% of which show up once; more than 0.1% is in the top ten. Sequenced input: naive CD4+ T cells sorted from blood. Subset reported: CD45RA+ positively selected. The receptors here all came from a man between 18 and 35 years old in good health.

The V and J genes are TRBV12-5 and TRBJ2-2; D unclear. This CDR3 comprises 15 residues. The germline gives CDR1 LGHNT, CDR2 FRNRAP. V lost 6 bases and J lost 0, with 11 bases in between. The CDR3 DNA follows: TGTGCTAGTGGCCCCGATGTATCGAACACCGGGGAGCTGTTTTTT. It codes for CASGPDVSNTGELFF.

This rearrangement joins TRBV5-1 to TRBJ2-2; D may be TRBD1 (5 bases). CDR3 size: 13 residues. Trimming left V 5 bases short and J 5 bases short, with 10 bases between. From germline, CDR1 is SGHRS and CDR2 YFSETQ. DNA for the CDR3: TGCGCCAGCAGATGGCAGGGAACCGGGGAGCTGTTTTTT. Residues: CASRWQGTGELFF. Drawing the rest from reference TRBV5-1 and TRBJ2-2, the complete variable domain is KAGVTQTPRYLIKTRGQQVTLSCSPISGHRSVSWYQQTPGQGLQFLFEYFSETQRNKGNFPGRFSGRQFSNSRSEMNVSTLELGDSALYLCASRWQGTGELFFGEGSRLTVL.

The chain is built from TRBV10-2 and TRBJ1-2; maybe TRBD1 (6 bases). Germline assignment: CDR1 WSHSY and CDR2 SAAADI. The CDR3 is made up of 13 amino acids. V shed 6 bases and J shed 4 bases, with 12 bases lying between them. This chain's CDR3 is CASRGQIGYGYTF. As DNA, the CDR3 is TGCGCCAGCAGAGGACAGATCGGCTATGGCTACACCTTC.

The chain employs TRBV18 and TRBJ1-4, with 10 bases aligning to TRBD1. In germline, CDR1 is KGHSH, CDR2 LQKENI. This CDR3 comprises 15 residues. J lost 7 bases, V lost 1 base, and 3 bases had no gene match. In DNA form, the CDR3 reads TGTGCCAGCTCACCACAGGGACAGGGGAGTGAAAAACTGTTTTTT. Protein product: CASSPQGQGSEKLFF. Looking up the rest from reference TRBV18 and TRBJ1-4 gives the full variable domain: NAGVMQNPRHLVRRRGQEARLRCSPMKGHSHVYWYRQLPEEGLKFMVYLQKENIIDESGMPKERFSAEFPKEGPSILRIQQVVRGDSAAYFCASSPQGQGSEKLFFGSGTQLSVL.

This chain uses TRBV10-1 with TRBJ2-7; no clear D. Germline V gene sequence: CDR1 WNHNN, CDR2 SYGVQD (reference sequence). CDR3 size: 14 residues. Trimming removed 10 bases at V and 0 bases at J, with 16 bases between. This chain's CDR3 is CATWRKGYSYEQYF. For the CDR3, the DNA is TGCGCCACCTGGCGGAAGGGATACTCCTACGAGCAGTACTTC.

This rearrangement joins TRBV7-2 to TRBJ1-4; possibly TRBD1 for D (6 bases). The CDR3 spans 17 residues. Germline CDR1 is SGHTA and CDR2 is FQGNSA. The V and J ends lost 5 bases and 0 bases respectively, with 16 bases between them. CDR3 loop: CASSPRGPPATNEKLFF. CDR3 coding DNA: TGTGCCAGCAGCCCCAGGGGCCCGCCTGCAACTAATGAAAAACTGTTTTTT.

CDR3 sequence reads: CASSLDRVRSPLHF. In DNA, the CDR3 is TGTGCCAGCAGCCTGGACAGGGTTAGGTCACCCCTCCACTTT. V gene TRBV6-6 combines with J gene TRBJ1-6; 8 nucleotides agree with TRBD1. The CDR3 has 14 amino acids. V shed 6 bases and J 10 bases; nucleotides not matched to a gene: 8. Germline CDR1 MNHNY, CDR2 SVGAGI (reference sequence).

Comments on this clone: The sample carries other DNA sequences with the same CDR3. V is TRBV30 and J is TRBJ2-5; D unclear. Per the germline V gene, CDR1 is GTSNPN and CDR2 is SVGIG (reference sequence). V lost 0 bases and J 4 bases, leaving 9 bases between the germline ends. The CDR3 contains 13 residues. The CDR3 spells CAWSVGLGETQYF. CDR3 coding DNA: TGTGCCTGGAGTGTAGGGTTGGGAGAGACCCAGTACTTC.

Turning to this clone: One end of the junction does not line up with germline, which may come from a read error. The genes are TRBV11-2 and TRBJ1-6, with 7 bases fitting TRBD1. This CDR3 comprises 13 residues. Germline CDR1 is SGHAT and CDR2 is FQNNGV. In DNA, the CDR3 is TGTGCCAGCAGCGTAGAACAGGGGCTACCCCTCCACTTT. It specifies CASSVEQGLPLHF.

The chain joins TRBV30 to TRBJ2-5; D remains ambiguous. The CDR3 runs to 12 residues. Germline CDR1 GTSNPN, CDR2 SVGIG (reference sequence). V lost 4 bases and J 5 bases, leaving 11 bases between the germline ends. The CDR3 reads CAWTRQRETQYF. The CDR3 nucleotides read TGTGCCTGGACCCGCCAACGGGAGACCCAGTACTTC.

The CDR3 DNA reads as TGTGCCAGCAGCTTAGGTTCGGGAGGGATCTCAGATACGCAGTATTTT. This translates into CASSLGSGGISDTQYF. The chain carries TRBV7-9 and TRBJ2-3; TRBD2 matches 8 bases. The CDR3 has 16 residues. Per germline, CDR1 SEHNR and CDR2 FQNEAQ (reference sequence). V dropped 1 base and J dropped 4; count of bases not matched to a gene: 7. Together with reference TRBV7-9 and TRBJ2-3, the CDR3 gives the full variable domain: DTGVSQNPRHKITKRGQNVTFRCDPISEHNRLYWYRQTLGQGPEFLTYFQNEAQLEKSRLLSDRFSAERPKGSFSTLEIQRTEQGDSAMYLCASSLGSGGISDTQYFGPGTRLTVL.

The chain joins TRBV4-2 to TRBJ1-2; D gene ambiguous. The CDR3 contains 15 residues. Germline V CDR1 and CDR2: LGHNA, YNFKEQ. Trimming removed 0 bases at V and 1 base at J, with 9 bases between. For the CDR3, the DNA is TGTGCCAGCAGCCAAGACATATCTTTTAACTATGGCTACACCTTC. Translating gives CASSQDISFNYGYTF.